These T cell receptor beta chains were read from a single sample in a study of vaccination effects on CD4 cells after COVID-19. TCRdb keeps only in-frame clones here, not all; method: immunoSEQ multiplex PCR. The table shows 30,000 to 35,000 clones, with roughly four fifths occurring only once. These TCRs are of unknown antigen specificity. Specimen: CD4+ T cells from PBMCs cultured with HCoV-NL63 spike peptides, collected after COVID-19 vaccination. The receptors here all came from a human donor who received a COVID-19 vaccine. Some clones in this sample may be carry-over from other donors' samples. Each CDR3 is given with its conserved first and last residue. Rows give clone size only sometimes, using once, few, many, or a class for an expanded clone.

J gene,clone size,V gene,CDR3 protein
TRBJ1-2,-,TRBV7-2,CASSRQGGSNYGYTF
TRBJ1-5,-,TRBV5-8,CASIRGWQAQRPQHF
TRBJ2-1,once,TRBV6-5,CASRDRDNEQFF
TRBJ1-1,-,TRBV4-2,CASSQATGAFDTEAFF
TRBJ1-4,-,TRBV7-6,CASSHREAPATNEKLFF
TRBJ1-5,few,TRBV19,CASSKDGDQPQHF
TRBJ1-6,-,TRBV11-2,CASSLAGYSYNSPLHF
TRBJ2-1,-,TRBV12-3/TRBV12-4,CASSLLAGNEQFF
TRBJ2-4,few,TRBV4-1,CASSQAGTSAIQYF
TRBJ2-1,-,TRBV19,CASSIPRDYGLNEQFF
TRBJ1-1,few,TRBV7-3,CASSLSPQGNTEAFF
TRBJ1-6,-,TRBV6-5,CAIPKSGTYNSPLHF
TRBJ2-4,-,TRBV6-4,CASSDTDPGLPAKNIQYF
TRBJ2-1,-,TRBV6-5,CASISQGARYNEQFF
TRBJ2-5,-,TRBV7-2,CASSLGGTGIGKTQYF
TRBJ2-2,-,TRBV6-5,CASSYTGGLTGELFF
TRBJ2-5,-,TRBV5-1,CASSLAQGSETQYF
TRBJ2-5,once,TRBV21-1,CASSKSTGKETQYF
TRBJ2-3,-,TRBV18,CASSNRGALADTQYF
TRBJ2-3,-,TRBV27,CASSVADTQYF
TRBJ1-2,few,TRBV3-1/TRBV3-2,CASSQGSANYGYTF
TRBJ1-5,-,TRBV6-4,CASSDGGHSNQPQHF
TRBJ2-5,-,TRBV24-1,CATSDLGTAQETQYF
TRBJ2-5,-,TRBV5-4,CASSLTDGKETQYF
TRBJ1-3,-,TRBV2,CASRQGPGNTIYF
TRBJ1-3,-,TRBV10-2,CASSPGNRGNTIYF
TRBJ1-5,-,TRBV27,CASSLWSTSNQPQHF
TRBJ2-1,few,TRBV5-1,CATSGDSYNEQFF
TRBJ1-4,-,TRBV5-1,CASSLVGQTGTNEKLFF
TRBJ2-2,few,TRBV7-3,CASSRLAGTNTGELFF
TRBJ1-4,few,TRBV30,CAWSDGVNEKLFF
TRBJ2-1,-,TRBV6-6,CASSKGQGDVNEQFF
TRBJ2-1,-,TRBV5-1,CASSLVNTIDEQFF
TRBJ2-2,few,TRBV19,CASSDTGADGELFF
TRBJ2-1,-,TRBV5-1,CASSLVSTPSYNEQFF
TRBJ2-6,once,TRBV18,CASSPGVRASEGANVLTF
TRBJ1-1,-,TRBV2,CASSGRWNTEAFF
TRBJ1-6,-,TRBV2,CASNMDSQFNSPLHF
TRBJ2-3,-,TRBV7-3,CASSLGGRQGLRTDTQYF
TRBJ2-2,-,TRBV9,CASSLSGTGVRELFF
TRBJ1-3,-,TRBV10-3,CAIIGEGRAAGNTIYF